What follows is one TCR beta chain and its context. The authors' processing: Amplified reference gene primers provided the basis for estimating nucleated cell counts. The repertoire was sequenced with immunoSEQ multiplex PCR; TCRdb's copy has only in-frame clones and lacks some. V and J calls and clone size are copied from that table; D and trimming were computed from the DNA. The sample shows roughly 90,000 clones, 85% to 90% of them seen only once. The entry originates in a study of blood T cell repertoires in COVID-19. Study background: The United States, Italy and Spain were the sources of the acute and convalescent COVID-19 samples. T cells, B-cell-depleted T cells, or PBMCs provided the cDNA or gDNA that served as material.

The CDR3 totals 17 residues. Germline CDR1 reads SGDLS; CDR2 reads YYNGEE. The V and J ends lost 0 bases and 2 bases, in that order; junction bases with no gene match: 7. The sequence was obtained from a human donor with active COVID-19. The donor label of this sample is uncertain. Sequenced sample: peripheral blood. The rearrangement joins TRBV9 to TRBJ2-3, with 9 nucleotides matching TRBD2. The chain's CDR3 is CASSVEVAGAITDTQYF. The DNA for the CDR3 is TGTGCCAGCAGCGTAGAAGTAGCGGGGGCCATCACAGATACGCAGTATTTT.